Sequencing of this T cell receptor beta chain was carried out in a study of OX40 agonist ivuxolimab in advanced cancers. Whole-study context: The dose-escalation group included hepatocellular carcinoma, melanoma, renal cell carcinoma and head and neck cancer. Whole-study results and caveats: The study found that CD8+ T cells averaged more expanded clones than CD4+. Some patients without response likewise showed low normalized clonal expansion.

Systemic immunosuppression or a history of autoimmune disease excluded patients. Regarding this clone: Its antigen is unknown.

This CDR3 has 15 residues. Germline V lookup: CDR1 SGHTA, CDR2 FQGNSA. Between the trimmed V and J ends, which lost 2 bases and 1 base, there was a span of 11 bases. Method: immunoSEQ multiplex PCR; TCRdb's copy keeps in-frame clones and lacks some. The table records about 69,000 clones, about four fifths of them present only once. The V and J genes are TRBV7-2 and TRBJ2-5; D remains ambiguous. This clonotype was obtained from an adult with an advanced solid tumor such as melanoma, head and neck, liver or kidney cancer. Sequenced material: CD4+ or CD8+ T cells sorted from blood, taken in a trial of the OX40 agonist ivuxolimab. The CDR3 DNA reads TGTGCCAGCAGCTTAAAGGTCAGTTTCCAAGAGACCCAGTACTTC. Translating it yields CASSLKVSFQETQYF.